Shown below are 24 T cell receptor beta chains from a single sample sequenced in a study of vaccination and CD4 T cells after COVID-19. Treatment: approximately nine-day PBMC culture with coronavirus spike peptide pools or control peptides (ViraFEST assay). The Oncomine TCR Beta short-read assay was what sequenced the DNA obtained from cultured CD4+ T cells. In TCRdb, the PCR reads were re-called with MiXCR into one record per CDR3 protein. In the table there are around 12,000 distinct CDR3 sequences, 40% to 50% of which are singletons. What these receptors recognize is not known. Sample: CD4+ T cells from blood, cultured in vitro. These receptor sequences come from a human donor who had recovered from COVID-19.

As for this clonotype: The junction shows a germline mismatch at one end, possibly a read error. The CDR3 protein is CATSDSGTIERFF. CDR3 DNA sequence: TGTGCCACCAGTGATTCAGGCACTATTGAGCGGTTCTTC. The chain couples TRBV24-1 to TRBJ2-1; D gene uncertain. Germline V gene lookup returns CDR1 KGHDR and CDR2 SFDVKD. The CDR3 contains 13 residues.

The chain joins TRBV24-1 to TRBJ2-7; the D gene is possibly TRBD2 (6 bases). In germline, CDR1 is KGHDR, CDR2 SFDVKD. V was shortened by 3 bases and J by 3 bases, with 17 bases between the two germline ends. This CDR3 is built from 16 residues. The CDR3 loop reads CATSDAADGGGYEQYF. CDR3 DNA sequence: TGTGCCACCAGTGATGCCGCGGACGGGGGTGGCTACGAGCAGTACTTC.

CDR3 region: CASSHSGSTDTQYF. The CDR3 DNA is TGTGCCAGCAGCCATAGCGGGAGCACAGATACGCAGTATTTT. This chain links TRBV3-1 with TRBJ2-3; 7 bases match TRBD2. Per germline, CDR1 LGHDT and CDR2 YNNKEL (reference sequence). The CDR3 runs 14 residues. V was pared by 3 bases and J by 0 bases, with 0 bases of the junction left unmatched.

The CDR3 nucleotides read TGCGCCAGCAGCCTCGGAGGGACAGGAGGAAACACCATATATTTT. This gives the protein CASSLGGTGGNTIYF. The rearrangement links TRBV4-1 to TRBJ1-3; 8 bases align to TRBD1. This CDR3 is built from 15 residues. Trimming cost V 4 bases and J 4 bases; bases outside gene matches: 6. CDR1 and CDR2 (germline): MGHRA, YSYEKL.

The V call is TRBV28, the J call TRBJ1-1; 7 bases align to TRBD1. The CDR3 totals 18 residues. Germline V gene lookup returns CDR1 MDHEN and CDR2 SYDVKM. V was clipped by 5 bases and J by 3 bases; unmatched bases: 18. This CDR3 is CASSAHATTGRRDTEAFF. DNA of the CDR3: TGTGCCAGCAGTGCCCACGCCACGACAGGGCGGAGGGACACTGAAGCTTTCTTT.

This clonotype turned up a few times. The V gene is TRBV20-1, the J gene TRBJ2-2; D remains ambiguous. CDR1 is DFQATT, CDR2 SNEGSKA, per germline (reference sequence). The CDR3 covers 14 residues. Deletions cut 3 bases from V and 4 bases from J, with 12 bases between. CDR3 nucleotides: TGCAGTGCTAGTTTTGTGGGATCCACCGGGGAGCTGTTTTTT. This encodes CSASFVGSTGELFF.

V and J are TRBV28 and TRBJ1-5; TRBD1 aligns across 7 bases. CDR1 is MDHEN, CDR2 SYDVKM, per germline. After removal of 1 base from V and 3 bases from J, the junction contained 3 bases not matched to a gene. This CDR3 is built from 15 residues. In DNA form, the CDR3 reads TGTGCCAGCAGTTTATTAGGGACAGCCAATCAGCCCCAGCATTTT. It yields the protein CASSLLGTANQPQHF.

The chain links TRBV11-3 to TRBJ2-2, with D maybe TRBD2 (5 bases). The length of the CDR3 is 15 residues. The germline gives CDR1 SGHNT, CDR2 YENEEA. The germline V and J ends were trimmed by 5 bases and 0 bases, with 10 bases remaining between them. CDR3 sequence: CASSQSLANTGELFF. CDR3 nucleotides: TGTGCCAGCAGCCAGTCACTAGCGAACACCGGGGAGCTGTTTTTT.

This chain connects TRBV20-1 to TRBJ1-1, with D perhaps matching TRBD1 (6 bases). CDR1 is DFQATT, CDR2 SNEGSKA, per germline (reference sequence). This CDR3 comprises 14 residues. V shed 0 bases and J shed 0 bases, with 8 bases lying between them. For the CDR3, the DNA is TGCAGTGCTAGAGACAGGGGTATGAACACTGAAGCTTTCTTT. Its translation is CSARDRGMNTEAFF.

Here the CDR3 DNA reads TGCAGTAGCAGTTTGGATAATGAAAAACTGTTTTTT. Protein sequence: CSSSLDNEKLFF. The chain is built from TRBV20-1 and TRBJ1-4; D is unclear. The CDR3 has 12 amino acids. V was cut by 8 bases and J by 4 bases, with 11 bases left in between. Germline values: CDR1 DFQATT, CDR2 SNEGSKA (reference sequence).

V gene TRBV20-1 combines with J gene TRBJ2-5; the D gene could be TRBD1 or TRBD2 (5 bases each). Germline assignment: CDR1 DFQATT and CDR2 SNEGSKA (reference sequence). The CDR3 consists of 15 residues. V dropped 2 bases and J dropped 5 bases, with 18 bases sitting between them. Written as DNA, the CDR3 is TGCAGTGCTAGACCAAGGGACCGCGAATATGAGACCCAGTACTTC. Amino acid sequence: CSARPRDREYETQYF.

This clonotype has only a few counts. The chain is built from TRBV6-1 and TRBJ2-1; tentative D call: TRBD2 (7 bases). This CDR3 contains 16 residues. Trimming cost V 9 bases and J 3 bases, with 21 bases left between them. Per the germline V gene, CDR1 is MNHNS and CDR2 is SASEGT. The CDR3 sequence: CASGGTGEGFYNEQFF. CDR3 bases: TGTGCCAGTGGGGGCACGGGGGAGGGTTTCTACAATGAGCAGTTCTTC.

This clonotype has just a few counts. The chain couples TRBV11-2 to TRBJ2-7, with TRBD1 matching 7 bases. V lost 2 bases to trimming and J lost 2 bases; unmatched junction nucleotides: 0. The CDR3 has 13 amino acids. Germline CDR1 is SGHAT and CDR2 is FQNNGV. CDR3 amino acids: CASSLQGAYEQYF. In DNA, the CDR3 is TGTGCCAGCAGCTTACAGGGGGCCTACGAGCAGTACTTC.

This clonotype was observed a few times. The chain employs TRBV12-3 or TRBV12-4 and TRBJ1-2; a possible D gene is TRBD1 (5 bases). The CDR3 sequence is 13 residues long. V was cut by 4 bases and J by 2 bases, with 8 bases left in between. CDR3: CASSYRGNYGYTF. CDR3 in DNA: TGTGCCAGCAGTTATCGGGGCAACTATGGCTACACCTTC.

CDR3 coding DNA: TGTGCCAGCAGAGTCGGCTCTCAGGAGCAGTACTTC. Translation gives CASRVGSQEQYF. This chain connects TRBV6-1 to TRBJ2-7, with unresolved D. CDR3 length: 12 amino acids. Trimming pared 6 bases from V and 7 bases from J, leaving 13 bases between. The germline V gene has CDR1 MNHNS and CDR2 SASEGT.

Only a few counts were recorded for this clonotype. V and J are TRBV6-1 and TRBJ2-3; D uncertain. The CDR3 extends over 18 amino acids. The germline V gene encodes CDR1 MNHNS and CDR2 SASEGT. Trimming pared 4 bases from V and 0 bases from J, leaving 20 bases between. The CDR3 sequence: CASSALQPLGGSTDTQYF. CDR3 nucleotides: TGTGCCAGCAGTGCCCTCCAACCTCTAGGCGGCAGCACAGATACGCAGTATTTT.

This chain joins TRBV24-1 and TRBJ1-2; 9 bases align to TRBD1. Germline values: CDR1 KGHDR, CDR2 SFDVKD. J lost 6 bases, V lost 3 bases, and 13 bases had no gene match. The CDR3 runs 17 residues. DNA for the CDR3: TGTGCCACCAGTGATCCGAACAGGGGGCGGGGTGTGGATGGCTACACCTTC. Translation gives CATSDPNRGRGVDGYTF.

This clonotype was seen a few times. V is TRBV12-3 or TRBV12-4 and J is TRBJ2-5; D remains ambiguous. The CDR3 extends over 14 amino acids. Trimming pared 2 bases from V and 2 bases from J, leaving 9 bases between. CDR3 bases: TGTGCCAGCAGTTTAAGGCGGCAGCAAGAGACCCAGTACTTC. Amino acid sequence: CASSLRRQQETQYF.

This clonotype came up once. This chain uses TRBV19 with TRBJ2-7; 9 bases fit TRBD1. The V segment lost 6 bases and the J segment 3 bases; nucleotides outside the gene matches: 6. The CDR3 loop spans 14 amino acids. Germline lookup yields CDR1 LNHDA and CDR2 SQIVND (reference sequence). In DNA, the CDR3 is TGTGCCAGTAGCCACAGGGGGCTCGTCTACGAGCAGTACTTC. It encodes CASSHRGLVYEQYF.

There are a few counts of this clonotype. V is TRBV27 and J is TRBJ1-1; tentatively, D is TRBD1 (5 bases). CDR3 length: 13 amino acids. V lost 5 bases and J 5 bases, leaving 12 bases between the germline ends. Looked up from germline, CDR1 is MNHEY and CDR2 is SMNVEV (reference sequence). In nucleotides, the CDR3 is TGTGCCAGCAGTCTGACCCAGGGTACTGAAGCTTTCTTT. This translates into CASSLTQGTEAFF.

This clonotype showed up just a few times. The CDR3 bases are TGTGCCACCAGTGACTTCGGACTAGCGGGAGGATTGGGTGAGCAGTTCTTC. This gives the protein CATSDFGLAGGLGEQFF. The chain joins TRBV24-1 to TRBJ2-1, with 14 bases identical to TRBD2. The CDR3 consists of 17 residues. V shed 4 bases, J shed 9 bases, and the junction held 10 bases outside the gene matches. CDR1 and CDR2 from the germline V gene are KGHDR and SFDVKD.

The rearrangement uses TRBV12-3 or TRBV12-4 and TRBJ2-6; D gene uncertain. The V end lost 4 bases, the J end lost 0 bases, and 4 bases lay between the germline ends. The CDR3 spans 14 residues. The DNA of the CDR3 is TGTGCCAGCAGTTATAGCTCTGGGGCCAACGTCCTGACTTTC. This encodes CASSYSSGANVLTF.

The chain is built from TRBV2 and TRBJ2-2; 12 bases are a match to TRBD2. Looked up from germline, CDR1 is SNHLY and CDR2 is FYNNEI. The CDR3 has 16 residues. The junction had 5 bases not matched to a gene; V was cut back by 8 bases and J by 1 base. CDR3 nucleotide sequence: TGTGCCAGCGGTGTGACTAGCGGGGGGAACACCGGGGAGCTGTTTTTT. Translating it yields CASGVTSGGNTGELFF.

The CDR3 sequence is CAGSGSVTYEQYF. CDR3 coding DNA: TGTGCCGGTAGCGGGAGCGTTACCTACGAGCAGTACTTC. The chain uses TRBV28 and TRBJ2-7; 9 bases fit TRBD2. The germline V gene has CDR1 MDHEN and CDR2 SYDVKM. J was trimmed by 2 bases and V by 11 bases; bases with no gene match: 7. This CDR3 contains 13 residues.